The rows below give T cell receptor beta chains drawn from one sample of a study of regulatory T cells in long-lasting Graves disease. Via MiXCR, TCRdb re-called the multiplex PCR reads, giving one row per CDR3 protein. The data contain hundreds of thousands of distinct CDR3 sequences, around 30% of them singletons. The sample in question was peripheral blood mononuclear cells (PBMCs), obtained when the disease was refractory, from a patient treated with antithyroid drugs. The receptor source for this set is a female donor with Graves disease. Each CDR3 is given with its conserved first and last residue. A D gene is named only where the DNA matches it firmly. A row's size may be missing; if present it is once, few, many or a size class.

TGTGCCGGAGGGGACAGGGGGCGCGATGAAGCTTTCTTT | CAGGDRGRDEAFF | TRBJ1-1 | many | 13 | TRBV28 | TRBD1
TGTGCCTGGACGTATGCGGGAGGATCCTACGAGCAGTACTTC | CAWTYAGGSYEQYF | TRBJ2-7 | NA | 14 | TRBV30 | TRBD2
TGCAGTGCTAGAGATGGACAAGCGGGATCCTACGAGCAGTACTTC | CSARDGQAGSYEQYF | TRBJ2-7 | few | 15 | TRBV20-1 | TRBD2
TGTGCCAGCGGATCGGACAGAGACTACGAGCAGTACTTC | CASGSDRDYEQYF | TRBJ2-7 | few | 13 | TRBV6-1 | NA
TGTGCCAGCAGTTCCCCTGCGATGGGGAACACTGAAGCTTTCTTT | CASSSPAMGNTEAFF | TRBJ1-1 | NA | 15 | TRBV27 | NA
TGTGCCAGCAGTGTACGACAGGGGGATAGTTCACCCCTCCACTTT | CASSVRQGDSSPLHF | TRBJ1-6 | few | 15 | TRBV6-1 | TRBD1
TGTGCCAGCAGCACCCCCCGAGACTTACCCACCTACGAGCAGTACTTC | CASSTPRDLPTYEQYF | TRBJ2-7 | few | 16 | TRBV11-2 | NA
TGTGCCAGCAGTCGGGGGACGGGAGGGCTAGCCGGTGAGACCCAGTACTTC | CASSRGTGGLAGETQYF | TRBJ2-5 | many | 17 | TRBV2 | TRBD2
TGCGCCAGCGGGCCGATTAGGGCGAACACCGGGGAGCTGTTTTTT | CASGPIRANTGELFF | TRBJ2-2 | NA | 15 | TRBV5-1 | NA
TGTGCCACCCCAGACAGGGAGGAGACCCAGTACTTC | CATPDREETQYF | TRBJ2-5 | NA | 12 | TRBV10-3 | TRBD1
TGTGCCAGCAGTGAAAGGGTTCCCTCCTATAATTCACCCCTCCACTTT | CASSERVPSYNSPLHF | TRBJ1-6 | many | 16 | TRBV2 | NA
TGTGCCAGCAGGTCGATCCGGGACATTTATCAGCCCCAGCATTTT | CASRSIRDIYQPQHF | TRBJ1-5 | NA | 15 | TRBV12-3/TRBV12-4 | NA
TGTGCCAGCAAGGAGGCAGGGGTCTACGAGCAGTACTTC | CASKEAGVYEQYF | TRBJ2-7 | NA | 13 | TRBV6-1 | NA
TGTGCCAGCAGCCCCGCCGACAGATTTGAAGCTTTCTTT | CASSPADRFEAFF | TRBJ1-1 | few | 13 | TRBV5-5 | NA
TGTGCCAGCAGTTTACTGCTAGCGGGGACCTACGAGCAGTACTTC | CASSLLLAGTYEQYF | TRBJ2-7 | many | 15 | TRBV6-5 | TRBD2
TGTGCCATCAGTAAAGTAGCGGGAGCTGGGGCCAACGTCCTGACTTTC | CAISKVAGAGANVLTF | TRBJ2-6 | NA | 16 | TRBV10-3 | TRBD2
TGTGCCAGCAGCATCACAGGGGCGCCCCATGGCTACACCTTC | CASSITGAPHGYTF | TRBJ1-2 | once | 14 | TRBV7-9 | TRBD1
TGTGCCAGCAGTTCGACTAGCGGGGAGCTGTTTTTT | CASSSTSGELFF | TRBJ2-2 | NA | 12 | TRBV6-5 | NA
TGTGCCAGCAGTGCCTCGAAAGGGAGCCCCGGAAACACCATATATTTT | CASSASKGSPGNTIYF | TRBJ1-3 | NA | 16 | TRBV6-2/TRBV6-3 | NA
TGTGCCAGCAGGTCCGGGACAGGGATATCCTACGAGCAGTACTTC | CASRSGTGISYEQYF | TRBJ2-7 | NA | 15 | TRBV2 | TRBD1
TGCAGTGCTAGAGACCTAGCATCTTACGAGCAGTACTTC | CSARDLASYEQYF | TRBJ2-7 | few | 13 | TRBV20-1 | NA
TGCAGCGTCGCGACTAGCGGGAATCAAGAGACCCAGTACTTC | CSVATSGNQETQYF | TRBJ2-5 | NA | 14 | TRBV29-1 | TRBD2
TGTGCCAGCAGCCTTGGCGGGGGCTTGAACTATGGCTACACCTTC | CASSLGGGLNYGYTF | TRBJ1-2 | many | 15 | TRBV11-2 | NA
TGTGCCAGCAGAACTTTTCCGGGAGGGTTCACCGGGGAGCTGTTTTTT | CASRTFPGGFTGELFF | TRBJ2-2 | NA | 16 | TRBV7-2 | TRBD2
TGTGCCAGCAGACTACAGGGCTTGAACACTGAAGCTTTCTTT | CASRLQGLNTEAFF | TRBJ1-1 | NA | 14 | TRBV27 | NA
TGTGCCAGCAGCCCGTGGACCGGAAACTACGAGCAGTACTTC | CASSPWTGNYEQYF | TRBJ2-7 | few | 14 | TRBV3-1 | NA
TGTGCCAGCAGCAGCTGGACAGGGGCGTACTATGGCTACACCTTC | CASSSWTGAYYGYTF | TRBJ1-2 | many | 15 | TRBV7-2 | TRBD1
TGTGCCAGTAGCGACATTAGCAATCAGCCCCAGCATTTT | CASSDISNQPQHF | TRBJ1-5 | NA | 13 | TRBV19 | NA
TGTGCCAGCACCGTAGGGGGGACCTATGGCTACACCTTC | CASTVGGTYGYTF | TRBJ1-2 | many | 13 | TRBV12-3/TRBV12-4 | NA